Shown below are 16 T cell receptor beta chains from a single sample sequenced in a study of tumor-infiltrating lymphocytes in primary liver carcinoma. The researchers produced TCR beta cDNA from 500 to 550 ng total RNA with a constant-region primer. A slightly modified ARM-PCR protocol with three nested multiplex PCR rounds produced these TCR beta libraries. Primers for the first two PCR rounds were TRBV1-TRBV30 forward primers and a C-beta reverse primer (around 10 cycles per round). Each CDR3 protein gets one entry after TCRdb re-called the multiplex PCR reads with MiXCR. The sample records approximately 110,000 distinct CDR3 sequences, 65% being singletons. The tissue used was unsorted bulk material of about 19-30 mg. RNA and DNA were co-extracted from it with the AllPrep DNA/RNA mini kit. The specimen sequenced was liver tumor tissue from sampling region 1. Subset denoted: tumor region T1, superior pole. The receptors here all came from a woman aged 55-75 years with primary liver carcinoma and hepatitis B virus infection.

Turning to this clonotype: A junction boundary mismatches the germline segment, possibly from a read error. V usage is TRBV11-3 and J usage is TRBJ2-3; possibly TRBD1 for D (5 bases). This CDR3 has 14 residues. Per germline, CDR1 SGHNT and CDR2 YENEEA. CDR3 DNA: TGTGTCAGCAGCTTCAGGGCCAGCACAGATACGCAGTATTTT. The encoded protein is CVSSFRASTDTQYF.

About this clonotype: The junction shows a germline mismatch at one end, possibly a read error. The J gene is TRBJ1-2, the V gene TRBV11-2, with unresolved D. This CDR3 region has 13 residues. Germline V gene lookup returns CDR1 SGHAT and CDR2 FQNNGV. CDR3 coding DNA: TGTGCCAGCATCTTAACCGGGGACTATGGCTACACCTTC. This translates into CASILTGDYGYTF.

A remark on this clonotype: This sequence may be a read error, since a much larger clone differs from it by one base. CDR3 in amino acids: CSWSTGQPDTQYF. The CDR3 region has the DNA TGTTCCTGGTCGACAGGACAGCCCGATACGCAGTATTTT. The V gene is TRBV30, the J gene TRBJ2-3; D is perhaps TRBD1 (6 bases). CDR3 length: 13 amino acids. Germline lookup yields CDR1 GTSNPN and CDR2 SVGIG (reference sequence).

The gene calls are TRBV7-8 and TRBJ1-1; no clear D. CDR1 SGHVS and CDR2 FQNEAQ come from the germline V gene. CDR3 length: 14 amino acids. V gave up 6 bases and J gave up 2 bases, with 13 bases separating them. This CDR3 is CASRSQTRNTEAFF. In DNA form, the CDR3 reads TGTGCCAGCAGATCTCAGACCCGCAACACTGAAGCTTTCTTT.

Of note for this clonotype: A read error may be the cause here, since a much bigger clone is one base away. The chain combines TRBV6-5 with TRBJ2-3; 9 positions match TRBD2. Germline CDR1 MNHEY, CDR2 SVGAGI. The CDR3 has 16 residues. CDR3 DNA sequence: TGTGCCAGCAGCCTATACCCGACTAGCGGCACAGATACGCAGTGTTTT. Its translation is CASSLYPTSGTDTQCF.

The V call is TRBV5-4, the J call TRBJ1-1, with 7 nucleotides matching TRBD1. CDR1 and CDR2 (germline): SGHNT, YYREEE (reference sequence). The CDR3 is 18 amino acids. With 0 bases clipped from V and 5 bases from J, the junction kept 16 bases outside the gene matches. The DNA for the CDR3 is TGTGCCAGCAGCTTGGTGGTTGGTAGCAGGGGGGTCAGTACTGAAGCTTTCTTT. Translation gives CASSLVVGSRGVSTEAFF.

The chain combines TRBV5-4 with TRBJ1-1; D is ambiguous. The CDR3 loop spans 14 amino acids. Trimming pared 3 bases from V and 4 bases from J, leaving 13 bases between. Germline V gene lookup returns CDR1 SGHNT and CDR2 YYREEE (reference sequence). The CDR3 sequence: CASSWTAEGTEAFF. DNA for the CDR3: TGTGCCAGCAGCTGGACCGCAGAGGGCACTGAAGCTTTCTTT. The full variable domain, in which reference TRBV5-4 and TRBJ1-1 provide the parts outside the CDR3, is ETGVTQSPTHLIKTRGQQVTLRCSSQSGHNTVSWYQQALGQGPQFIFQYYREEENGRGNFPPRFSGLQFPNYSSELNVNALELDDSALYLCASSWTAEGTEAFFGQGTRLTVV.

This clonotype showed up many times. The V gene is TRBV4-1, the J gene TRBJ2-1; D uncertain. This CDR3 is 17 amino acids long. Trimming removed 3 bases at V and 4 bases at J, with 19 bases between. Germline lookup yields CDR1 MGHRA and CDR2 YSYEKL. The CDR3 reads CASSHPTQAAKYNEQFF. The CDR3 DNA reads as TGCGCCAGCAGCCATCCAACCCAGGCAGCAAAGTACAATGAGCAGTTCTTC.

To note about this clonotype: A single base separates this from a much larger clone, so it may be a read error. This CDR3 reads CASSGQDRGLHYEQYF. In DNA, the CDR3 is TGTGCCAGCAGTGGCCAAGACAGGGGGCTGCATTACGAGCAGTACTTC. The chain recombines TRBV6-1 with TRBJ2-7, with 10 bases lining up with TRBD1. The V gene's germline CDR1 is MNHNS and CDR2 SASEGT. The CDR3 extends over 16 amino acids. V shed 4 bases and J 4 bases; nucleotides not matched to a gene: 10.

Remarks on this clonotype: The conserved final phenylalanine or tryptophan is absent from the CDR3, which likely points to a read error. This chain uses TRBV6-6 with TRBJ2-2, with D unresolved. The CDR3 totals 15 residues. From germline, CDR1 is MNHNY and CDR2 SVGAGI (reference sequence). Trimming left V 3 bases short and J 4 bases short, with 12 bases between. The CDR3 protein is CASSYLRRITGELFS. CDR3 DNA sequence: TGTGCCAGCAGTTATTTGAGGCGGATCACCGGGGAGCTGTTTTCT.

About this clonotype itself: The missing conserved phenylalanine or tryptophan at the end of this CDR3 makes a read error likely. The V gene is TRBV6-5, the J gene TRBJ2-3; D might be TRBD2 (5 bases). V lost 10 bases and J 0 bases, leaving 20 bases between the germline ends. Germline CDR1 is MNHEY and CDR2 is SVGAGI. The CDR3 contains 16 residues. CDR3 DNA sequence: TGTGCCATCAGCTTGTCCCTTCCGGGGAGCACAGATACGCAGTATTTG. Its translation: CAISLSLPGSTDTQYL.

As for this clonotype: A much larger clone differs from this one at a single base, so this may be a read error. J is TRBJ2-1 and V is TRBV19; no definite D call. CDR3 size: 12 residues. The germline CDR1 and CDR2 sequences are LNHDA and SQIVND (reference sequence). CDR3 nucleotides: TGTGCCAGTAGTCCCCGGCGGAATGATCAGTTCTTC. Translation: CASSPRRNDQFF. Full variable domain (remainder filled in from reference TRBV19 and TRBJ2-1): DGGITQSPKYLFRKEGQNVTLSCEQNLNHDAMYWYRQDPGQGLRLIYYSQIVNDFQKGDIAEGYSVSREKKESFPLTVTSAQKNPTAFYLCASSPRRNDQFFGPGTRLTVL.

This clonotype was seen a single time. This may come from a read error, since a much larger clone is one base off. V usage is TRBV7-8 and J usage is TRBJ2-2; 7 bases agree with TRBD2. Germline CDR1 and CDR2: SGHVS and FQNEAQ. The CDR3 spans 15 residues. V lost 7 bases and J lost 9; bases outside the gene matches: 14. CDR3 in amino acids: CASNTRTRVERELFF. In DNA form, the CDR3 reads TGTGCCAGCAACACCCGGACTAGAGTGGAGAGGGAGCTGTTTTTT.

In regard to this clonotype: A much larger clone differs by one base, so this may be a read error. The chain couples TRBV12-3 or TRBV12-4 to TRBJ2-1; 10 bases line up with TRBD2. This CDR3 is 15 amino acids long. The CDR3 nucleotides read TGTTCCAGCAGGCGTAGCGGGAGGTCCTACAATGAGCAGTTCTTC. Translating it yields CSSRRSGRSYNEQFF.

This chain links TRBV7-9 with TRBJ2-7; D gene uncertain. The length of the CDR3 is 14 residues. The V and J ends lost 5 bases and 4 bases respectively, with 15 bases between them. Germline CDR1 and CDR2: SEHNR and FQNEAQ (reference sequence). CDR3 coding DNA: TGTGCCAGCAGCCCCCGGAGCATGGTGTACGAGCAGTACTTC. It translates to CASSPRSMVYEQYF.

In regard to this clonotype: A much larger clone differs by one base, so this may be a read error. CDR3 in amino acids: CASGSGGNLEYGYTF. CDR3 coding DNA: TGTGCCAGCGGGTCAGGGGGTAACCTTGAATATGGCTACACCTTC. This chain uses TRBV6-1 with TRBJ1-2, with TRBD1 identical over 7 bases. The CDR3 runs 15 residues. Germline V CDR1 and CDR2: MNHNS, SASEGT. V was clipped by 8 bases and J by 5 bases; unmatched bases: 14.